This TCR beta chain emerged from a study of blood T cell repertoires in COVID-19. Looking at the study overall: Samples representing acute and convalescent COVID-19 were sourced from the United States, Italy and Spain.

TCRdb's table, derived via immunoSEQ multiplex PCR, lists solely in-frame clones and lacks some. The repertoire holds 42,000 or so clones, with around 81% as singletons. Unmatched junction bases numbered 4, after V lost 3 bases and J lost 2 bases. The CDR3 has 16 residues. Germline V gene lookup returns CDR1 DFQATT and CDR2 SNEGSKA (reference sequence). The TCR comes from a middle-aged man with active or convalescent COVID-19. Sequencing used peripheral blood. This rearrangement joins TRBV20-1 to TRBJ2-6, with 10 positions matching TRBD1. Here the CDR3 reads CSASRDRGAGANVLTF. The CDR3 DNA is TGCAGTGCTAGTCGGGACAGGGGCGCTGGGGCCAACGTCCTGACTTTC.